This passage covers 7 T cell receptor beta chains from one sample sequenced in a study of T-cell reconstitution after alpha-beta-depleted transplantation in children. A library of TCRbeta sequences, prepared with unique molecular identifiers, was generated. One entry per CDR3 protein results from TCRdb running MiXCR on the PCR reads. The data hold about 580,000 distinct CDR3 sequences, with 25% to 30% observed a single time. The sample consisted of PBMCs, taken before TCRalphabeta/CD19-depleted stem cell transplant. These receptors were taken from a boy in the first two years of life with Wiskott-Aldrich syndrome, due to receive a stem cell transplant.

The V and J genes are TRBV4-1 and TRBJ2-6; a weak D match, TRBD1 (5 bases). With 0 bases removed from V and 0 bases from J, the gap between germline ends came to 15 bases. In germline, CDR1 is MGHRA, CDR2 YSYEKL. The CDR3 extends over 19 amino acids. The CDR3 DNA sequence: TGCGCCAGCAGCCAAGATGGGGCGATTCCTAGCTCTGGGGCCAACGTCCTGACTTTC. Protein product: CASSQDGAIPSSGANVLTF.

The chain is built from TRBV2 and TRBJ2-1, with 14 positions matching TRBD2. CDR1 is SNHLY, CDR2 FYNNEI, per germline. Trimming at V came to 6 bases and at J to 8 bases, leaving 12 bases not matched to a gene. The CDR3 length is 17 residues. CDR3 in amino acids: CASRARLAGGPLDEQFF. In DNA, the CDR3 is TGTGCCAGCAGAGCAAGACTAGCGGGAGGGCCTCTGGATGAGCAGTTCTTC.

This clonotype turned up a few times. The CDR3 region is CASSARDRDEQYF. CDR3 DNA: TGTGCCAGCAGTGCCCGGGACAGGGACGAGCAGTACTTC. The chain couples TRBV11-1 to TRBJ2-7; 9 bases agree with TRBD1. The CDR3 extends over 13 amino acids. Trimming removed 6 bases from V and 5 bases from J; junction bases left unmatched: 5. Germline V gives CDR1 SGHAT, CDR2 FQDESV (reference sequence).

This clonotype was counted at least ten times. The rearrangement uses TRBV5-1 and TRBJ2-1; D ambiguous. The CDR3 is made up of 11 amino acids. In germline, CDR1 is SGHRS, CDR2 YFSETQ. Trimming removed 2 bases at V and 5 bases at J, with 2 bases between. The CDR3 sequence: CASSFNNEQFF. DNA for the CDR3: TGCGCCAGCAGCTTCAACAATGAGCAGTTCTTC.

In this sample, this clonotype turned up a few times. CDR3 amino acids: CASSLVGTSNTEAFF. CDR3 nucleotide sequence: TGCGCCAGCAGCTTGGTGGGGACATCGAACACTGAAGCTTTCTTT. V usage is TRBV5-1 and J usage is TRBJ1-1; TRBD1 might be the D (6 bases). This CDR3 is built from 15 residues. CDR1 SGHRS and CDR2 YFSETQ come from the germline V gene. With 0 bases removed from V and 1 base from J, the gap between germline ends came to 10 bases.

This clonotype was picked up many times. A read error may account for a junction end that differs from germline. V usage is TRBV5-1 and J usage is TRBJ2-1; 9 bases fit TRBD2. The CDR3 is made up of 15 amino acids. Germline loops: CDR1 SGHRS, CDR2 YFSETQ. The CDR3 DNA sequence: TGTGCCAGCAGTTTACTAGCGGGCTCCTACAATGAGCAGTTCTTC. Protein sequence: CASSLLAGSYNEQFF.

This clonotype has just a few counts. This CDR3 reads CSVVSGGTSYEQYF. The CDR3, as DNA: TGCAGCGTTGTTTCGGGAGGAACCTCCTACGAGCAGTACTTC. The rearrangement joins TRBV29-1 to TRBJ2-7; TRBD2 aligns across 7 bases. Trimming cost V 4 bases and J 0 bases; bases outside gene matches: 6. The CDR3 is made up of 14 amino acids. In germline, CDR1 is SQVTM, CDR2 ANQGSEA.